Shown below are 8 T cell receptor beta chains from a single sample sequenced in a study of identical twins. TCRdb re-analysed the 5' RACE reads in MiXCR, keeping a single row per CDR3 protein. The repertoire has 350,000 or so distinct CDR3 sequences, roughly 9% of them found once; the top ten carry about 9.1%. The sample taken for sequencing was naive T cells sorted from blood. The receptors shown here come from a woman in her forties or fifties in good health.

DNA for the CDR3: TGTGCCAGCAGCTTAACAGGGCGGCACGAGCAGTACTTC. Translating it yields CASSLTGRHEQYF. The chain joins TRBV7-3 to TRBJ2-7; D not resolved. Per the germline V gene, CDR1 is SGHTA and CDR2 is FQGTGA. Trimming shortened V by 0 bases and J by 5 bases, and 8 bases separated the two germline ends. This CDR3 is 13 amino acids long.

In its sample, this clonotype was seen a few times. The chain is built from TRBV25-1 and TRBJ2-1; 7 bases agree with TRBD2. Germline V gene sequence: CDR1 MGHDK, CDR2 SYGVNS. V shed 6 bases and J 2 bases; nucleotides not matched to a gene: 10. This CDR3 contains 16 residues. The CDR3 DNA reads as TGTGCCAGCAGGCTAACGGTGGGGGGGACCTACAATGAGCAGTTCTTC. This sequence encodes CASRLTVGGTYNEQFF.

This clonotype was observed many times. This chain links TRBV12-3 or TRBV12-4 with TRBJ1-5, with D unresolved. V shed 3 bases and J shed 2 bases, with 8 bases lying between them. The CDR3 sequence is 14 residues long. In DNA form, the CDR3 reads TGTGCCAGCAGTTTTGTGGGCGGCAATCAGCCCCAGCATTTT. As protein: CASSFVGGNQPQHF.

The V call is TRBV5-1, the J call TRBJ2-2; no definite D call. The CDR3 runs to 17 residues. Trimming cost V 1 base and J 0 bases, with 13 bases left between them. Germline V CDR1 and CDR2: SGHRS, YFSETQ. The CDR3 DNA follows: TGCGCCAGCAGCTTGTGGTCCGGGTTCGCGAACACCGGGGAGCTGTTTTTT. Translation: CASSLWSGFANTGELFF. The full variable domain, rest sourced from reference TRBV5-1 and TRBJ2-2, is KAGVTQTPRYLIKTRGQQVTLSCSPISGHRSVSWYQQTPGQGLQFLFEYFSETQRNKGNFPGRFSGRQFSNSRSEMNVSTLELGDSALYLCASSLWSGFANTGELFFGEGSRLTVL.

This clonotype was picked up many times. The rearrangement joins TRBV6-5 to TRBJ1-2; no definite D call. Germline V gene data show CDR1 as MNHEY and CDR2 as SVGAGI. The CDR3 extends over 11 amino acids. Between the trimmed V and J ends, which lost 6 bases and 8 bases, there was a span of 10 bases. The CDR3 spells CASSSSLGYTF. CDR3 DNA: TGTGCCAGCAGCTCCTCCCTAGGCTACACCTTC.

The gene calls are TRBV12-3 or TRBV12-4 and TRBJ2-1, with 12 bases identical to TRBD2. V shed 6 bases and J 4 bases; nucleotides not matched to a gene: 4. The CDR3 sequence is 15 residues long. CDR3 in amino acids: CASRSSGRGYNEQFF. DNA of the CDR3: TGTGCCAGCAGGTCTAGCGGGAGGGGGTACAATGAGCAGTTCTTC.

This clonotype was found many times. V is TRBV20-1 and J is TRBJ2-2; 7 bases agree with TRBD2. This CDR3 spans 16 amino acids. Looked up from germline, CDR1 is DFQATT and CDR2 is SNEGSKA (reference sequence). The J segment lost 3 bases and the V segment lost 0 bases, leaving 7 bases of the junction unmatched. CDR3 in amino acids: CSARDPTSADTGELFF. The DNA for the CDR3 is TGCAGTGCTAGAGATCCAACTAGCGCGGACACCGGGGAGCTGTTTTTT.

Only a few counts were recorded for this clonotype. The CDR3 sequence: CASRLETSVQNNEQFF. DNA for the CDR3: TGCGCCAGCAGACTCGAGACTAGCGTTCAAAACAATGAGCAGTTCTTC. The V call is TRBV4-1, the J call TRBJ2-1; 8 bases fit TRBD2. Germline CDR1 and CDR2: MGHRA and YSYEKL. The CDR3 is 16 amino acids. With V trimmed by 6 bases and J by 5 bases, 12 bases remained unmatched.